This T cell receptor beta chain comes out of a study of blood T cell repertoires in COVID-19 (TCRdb year 2020). Concerning the study at large: Samples covering the acute and convalescent phases of COVID-19 were provided by collaborators in the United States, Italy and Spain. The material from the prospective study consisted of cDNA or gDNA derived from T cells, B-cell-depleted T cells, or PBMCs. Deeply sampled blood TCRbeta repertoires from subjects exposed to, actively infected with, or recovered from COVID-19 were included in the dataset. A freely available public database, intended as a resource for researchers studying the immune response to SARS-CoV-2, is where the repertoires were released. Samples were obtained from the ongoing ImmuneRACE study (first 160 participants) and from 1,254 subjects provided by 6 global collaborators. The sample metadata nearly always contained a de-identified subject ID, COVID-19 status, age in years and sex. Where available, HLA class I and class II types were obtained from metadata supplied by the sample provider rather than from assay-based typing. The full study reports these points: Clinical and demographic metadata were provided uncurated, with the amount varying by source and participant.

TCRbeta CDR3 regions were amplified from genomic DNA using the immunoSEQ Assay, a bias-controlled multiplex PCR. In the authors' own workflow: Nucleated cell counts per sample were estimated from amplification of reference gene primers within the assay. Sequence reads were collapsed and filtered to measure the absolute abundance of every unique TCRbeta CDR3 rearrangement. For each sample, productive Simpson clonality was calculated by taking the square root of Simpson's diversity index across productive rearrangements. This immuneACCESS table, as held by TCRdb, lists in-frame sequences with V and J called but not all clones. Of the missing ones, under half trace to an unresolved V gene in checked studies; the others have no known cause. V and J calls and clone size are as listed in that table; D and trimming were resolved from the DNA. In all, the sample holds 300,000 or so clones, and about 89% of those were seen once. The top ten clonotypes cover 5% to 7% of the sample.

A second Seattle source provided samples from volunteer blood donors who had recovered from COVID-19. Collaborating institutions collected whole blood in K2EDTA tubes following their own protocols. For TCRbeta analysis, collaborators shipped samples as frozen whole blood, isolated PBMCs, or DNA extracted from either of those sample types. V loses 4 bases at its end and J loses 5 bases; junction bases beyond the gene matches: 14. Including the terminal cysteine and phenylalanine, the CDR3 comprises 18 residues. Only CDR3 DNA remains: 54 bases, in frame from the first base. CDR1 and CDR2, looked up from the germline V gene, are MNHEY and SVGEGT. On this clone: There is no known antigen for this receptor. No clone much larger than this one lies a single base away; base qualities are absent.

This TCR derives from a man between 18 and 35 years old who had recovered from COVID-19. Recombination joined TRBV6-2 or TRBV6-3 with TRBJ1-1, and 12 junctional nucleotides match TRBD1. Sample: peripheral blood. The encoded CDR3 is CASSSPGQGARLRTEAFF. The nucleotide sequence is given as TGTGCCAGCAGTTCGCCGGGACAGGGGGCGCGTTTGAGGACTGAAGCTTTCTTT.